This is a list of T cell receptor beta chains from one sample in a study of T-cell reconstitution after alpha-beta-depleted transplantation in children. TCRdb passed the PCR reads through MiXCR, listing each CDR3 protein once. Among fewer than 750,000 distinct CDR3 sequences listed, more than 20% were seen once. The sample was PBMCs, mostly from graft donor cells, taken 360 days after TCRalphabeta/CD19-depleted stem cell transplant. These receptors came from a boy younger than two who had a stem cell transplant for acute myeloid leukemia, so the T cells may come from the graft donor. CDR3s include the opening cysteine and the closing phenylalanine or tryptophan. The D gene is left open where the match is weak. Clone size is not always given. Where it is, it says once, few, many or a class for expanded clones.

>TRBJ2-1|TRBD1|TRBV29-1|many
CSARQGWNEQFF
TGCAGCGCCCGACAGGGCTGGAATGAGCAGTTCTTC
>TRBJ1-1|NA|TRBV2|NA
CASRPGPAMNTEAFF
TGTGCCAGCAGACCGGGACCTGCTATGAACACTGAAGCTTTCTTT
>TRBJ2-3|TRBD2|TRBV10-3|many
CAISVSTSGFTDTQYF
TGTGCCATCAGTGTTTCCACTAGCGGTTTCACAGATACGCAGTATTTT
>TRBJ1-5|NA|TRBV5-1|many
CASSPVGEQNQPQHF
TGCGCCAGCAGCCCGGTAGGGGAGCAAAATCAGCCCCAGCATTTT
>TRBJ2-3|NA|TRBV12-3/TRBV12-4|NA
CASSPPVTGSGVTQYF
TGTGCCAGCAGTCCCCCAGTGACAGGTTCGGGAGTTACGCAGTATTTT
>TRBJ1-6|TRBD1|TRBV20-1|many
CSAGTGGSPLHF
TGCAGTGCGGGGACAGGGGGATCACCCCTCCACTTT
>TRBJ2-6|NA|TRBV6-5|NA
CASSYNSGANVLTF
TGTGCCAGCAGTTACAACTCTGGGGCCAACGTCCTGACTTTC
>TRBJ2-1|NA|TRBV27|NA
CASSLNSYSSYNEQFF
TGTGCCAGCAGTTTAAATTCGTACAGCTCCTACAATGAGCAGTTCTTC
>TRBJ1-5|NA|TRBV7-2|many
CASLGQELEPQHF
TGTGCCAGCCTCGGTCAGGAGTTGGAGCCCCAGCATTTT
>TRBJ2-2|TRBD2|TRBV2|many
CASKELTSEGGELFF
TGTGCCAGCAAGGAGCTGACTAGCGAGGGCGGGGAGCTGTTTTTT
>TRBJ1-5|TRBD1|TRBV12-3/TRBV12-4|many
CASSLGGQGDQPQHF
TGTGCCAGCAGTTTAGGGGGGCAGGGGGATCAGCCCCAGCATTTT
>TRBJ1-4|NA|TRBV20-1|many
CSARVGGAEKLFF
TGCAGTGCTAGGGTCGGAGGAGCTGAAAAACTGTTTTTT
>TRBJ2-2|TRBD2|TRBV11-1|many
CASSSRLSGGTANTGELFF
TGTGCCAGCAGCTCCCGACTAAGCGGGGGGACCGCGAACACCGGGGAGCTGTTTTTT
>TRBJ2-2|NA|TRBV12-3/TRBV12-4|many
CASSYPGELFF
TGTGCCAGCAGTTATCCCGGGGAGCTGTTTTTT
>TRBJ2-7|NA|TRBV11-2|NA
CASRPDRLSSYEQYF
TGTGCCAGCAGACCAGACAGATTGAGCTCCTACGAGCAGTACTTC
>TRBJ2-2|NA|TRBV29-1|many
CSVYTGGELFF
TGCAGCGTTTATACGGGAGGGGAGCTGTTTTTT
>TRBJ2-7|NA|TRBV5-4|many
CASSLAGIYEQYF
TGTGCCAGCAGCTTGGCGGGGATCTACGAGCAGTACTTC
>TRBJ2-7|TRBD2|TRBV12-3/TRBV12-4|NA
CASTIGTSENSYEQYF
TGTGCCAGCACCATCGGGACTAGCGAGAACTCCTACGAGCAGTACTTC
>TRBJ1-5|NA|TRBV6-1|NA
CASSEAFRNNQPQHF
TGTGCCAGCAGTGAAGCGTTTAGAAACAATCAGCCCCAGCATTTT
>TRBJ1-2|NA|TRBV29-1|many
CSVEVGGGYTF
TGCAGCGTTGAAGTCGGAGGGGGCTACACCTTC
>TRBJ2-5|TRBD1|TRBV20-1|NA
CSASGTAVLETQYF
TGCAGTGCTTCCGGGACAGCTGTTTTAGAGACCCAGTACTTC
>TRBJ2-3|NA|TRBV12-3/TRBV12-4|many
CASSSLSDTQYF
TGTGCCAGCAGTTCCCTATCAGATACGCAGTATTTT
>TRBJ2-3|NA|TRBV28|NA
CASLTERDTQYF
TGTGCCAGCCTGACTGAACGGGATACGCAGTATTTT
>TRBJ2-1|NA|TRBV7-2|many
CASSLRIEQFF
TGTGCCAGCAGCTTAAGGATTGAGCAGTTCTTC
>TRBJ2-3|NA|TRBV28|NA
CASSRAQIQYF
TGTGCCAGCAGTAGGGCCCAAATCCAGTATTTT
>TRBJ2-1|TRBD2|TRBV6-1|few
CASAQVKRGGYVEYNEQFF
TGTGCCAGCGCCCAAGTGAAGCGGGGGGGCTACGTCGAATACAATGAGCAGTTCTTC
>TRBJ2-6|NA|TRBV5-1|many
CASSLVSGANVLTF
TGCGCCAGCAGCTTGGTTAGTGGGGCCAACGTCCTGACTTTC
>TRBJ2-1|NA|TRBV3-1|NA
CASSRDRLSNYNEQFF
TGTGCCAGCAGTCGGGACCGCCTCTCCAACTACAATGAGCAGTTCTTC
>TRBJ1-3|TRBD1|TRBV12-3/TRBV12-4|NA
CASSSVDRGSGNTIYF
TGTGCCAGCAGTAGCGTCGACAGGGGCTCTGGAAACACCATATATTTT
>TRBJ2-4|TRBD1|TRBV5-6|few
CASSWTGRNIQYF
TGTGCCAGCAGCTGGACAGGGAGGAACATTCAGTACTTC
>TRBJ2-4|TRBD2|TRBV10-3|NA
CAISEPRGGIGKNIQYF
TGTGCCATCAGTGAACCTCGGGGGGGGATTGGCAAAAACATTCAGTACTTC
>TRBJ2-1|NA|TRBV12-3/TRBV12-4|NA
CASGGLWDEQFF
TGTGCCAGTGGGGGGCTTTGGGATGAGCAGTTCTTC
>TRBJ2-3|NA|TRBV5-1|few
CASSLTRTFTDTQYF
TGCGCCAGCAGCTTGACTAGGACGTTCACAGATACGCAGTATTTT
>TRBJ2-2|NA|TRBV7-9|few
CASSSIGGELFF
TGTGCCAGCAGCTCCATAGGTGGGGAGCTGTTTTTT
>TRBJ2-1|TRBD2|TRBV20-1|many
CSARDPSSGVDNEQFF
TGCAGTGCTAGAGATCCGTCCAGCGGGGTGGACAATGAGCAGTTCTTC
>TRBJ2-2|NA|TRBV6-2/TRBV6-3|NA
CASSTHLLQATGELFF
TGTGCCAGCAGTACCCACCTACTTCAGGCGACCGGGGAGCTGTTTTTT
>TRBJ1-1|TRBD1|TRBV6-5|many
CASSYPDRLGTEAFF
TGTGCCAGCAGTTACCCGGACAGGCTCGGCACTGAAGCTTTCTTT
>TRBJ1-5|NA|TRBV20-1|many
CSAKDSNQPQHF
TGCAGTGCCAAGGACAGCAATCAGCCCCAGCATTTT
>TRBJ1-2|NA|TRBV6-6|NA
CASSYGENYGYTF
TGTGCCAGCAGTTATGGGGAGAACTATGGCTACACCTTC
>TRBJ2-1|TRBD2|TRBV6-5|few
CASSYSELADNYNEQFF
TGTGCCAGCAGTTACTCGGAACTAGCGGATAACTACAATGAGCAGTTCTTC
>TRBJ2-6|NA|TRBV12-3/TRBV12-4|many
CASSFEVRLSSGANVLTF
TGTGCCAGCAGTTTTGAAGTTCGCCTTTCTTCTGGGGCCAACGTCCTGACTTTC
>TRBJ2-6|TRBD1|TRBV5-1|few
CASSSGQASVLTF
TGCGCCAGCAGCTCGGGACAGGCTAGTGTCCTGACTTTC
>TRBJ2-5|NA|TRBV14|many
CASSQYGRRGSETQYF
TGTGCCAGCAGCCAATACGGTCGCAGGGGCTCGGAGACCCAGTACTTC
>TRBJ2-7|TRBD1|TRBV7-6|NA
CASSADRLPYEQYF
TGTGCCAGCAGCGCGGACAGGCTTCCCTACGAGCAGTACTTC
>TRBJ1-5|NA|TRBV6-5|NA
CASSWRREQPQHF
TGTGCCAGCAGTTGGCGGAGAGAGCAGCCCCAGCATTTT
>TRBJ1-1|NA|TRBV12-3/TRBV12-4|many
CASSFRREGTEAFF
TGTGCCAGCAGTTTTAGGAGGGAGGGCACTGAAGCTTTCTTT
>TRBJ1-1|TRBD1|TRBV12-3/TRBV12-4|NA
CASSLAGQRLILEAFF
TGTGCCAGCAGTTTAGCGGGACAGCGCCTTATTCTTGAAGCTTTCTTT
>TRBJ2-1|NA|TRBV27|few
CASHQGSKQFF
TGTGCCAGCCACCAGGGTAGTAAGCAGTTCTTC
>TRBJ1-1|TRBD1|TRBV12-3/TRBV12-4|few
CASTWTGGEGNTEAFF
TGTGCCAGCACCTGGACAGGGGGCGAAGGGAACACTGAAGCTTTCTTT
>TRBJ2-7|NA|TRBV20-1|NA
CSARDHRYPYEQYF
TGCAGTGCTAGAGATCACAGGTACCCCTACGAGCAGTACTTC
>TRBJ2-3|TRBD1|TRBV20-1|few
CSASGQGGKYF
TGCAGTGCTAGTGGACAGGGTGGCAAGTATTTT
>TRBJ2-1|NA|TRBV20-1|few
CSAPRGGLYNEQFF
TGCAGTGCTCCCCGCGGGGGCTTATACAATGAGCAGTTCTTC
>TRBJ2-2|NA|TRBV28|few
CASSFPRDTGELFF
TGTGCCAGCAGTTTCCCCAGGGACACCGGGGAGCTGTTTTTT
>TRBJ2-2|NA|TRBV6-1|few
CASSPPTGGEAGELFF
TGTGCCAGCAGTCCACCTACCGGGGGTGAGGCCGGGGAGCTGTTTTTT